These T cell receptor beta chains were read from a single sample in a study of spatial heterogeneity in lung cancer. From the 5' RACE reads, TCRdb called clonotypes with MiXCR, one entry per CDR3 protein. The data hold 24,000 or so distinct CDR3 sequences, with 5.5% to 7% observed a single time. The material was PBMCs, obtained at surgery. These receptors were collected from a male donor with early-stage non-small cell lung cancer. The CDR3 runs from the conserved cysteine through the conserved F or W. Each record gives: clone size, D gene, J gene, V gene, CDR3 protein, CDR3 DNA. D genes are given only for firm matches. Clone size is given for some rows only: seen once, a few or many times, or a class if the clone is expanded.

clone size: .
D gene: .
J gene: TRBJ2-7
V gene: TRBV29-1
CDR3 protein: CSALAYTERRSTYEQYF
CDR3 DNA: TGCAGCGCCCTAGCATATACGGAACGGAGGTCAACCTACGAGCAGTACTTC

clone size: many
D gene: .
J gene: TRBJ2-1
V gene: TRBV9
CDR3 protein: CASSVRGSSYNEQFF
CDR3 DNA: TGTGCCAGCAGCGTCCGAGGGAGCTCCTACAATGAGCAGTTCTTC

clone size: few
D gene: .
J gene: TRBJ1-4
V gene: TRBV12-3/TRBV12-4
CDR3 protein: CASRQGAGNEKLFF
CDR3 DNA: TGTGCCAGCAGGCAAGGGGCGGGTAATGAAAAACTGTTTTTT

clone size: few
D gene: .
J gene: TRBJ2-1
V gene: TRBV29-1
CDR3 protein: CSVVSGLSYNEQFF
CDR3 DNA: TGCAGCGTTGTATCGGGGCTCTCCTACAATGAGCAGTTCTTC

clone size: few
D gene: TRBD2
J gene: TRBJ2-1
V gene: TRBV29-1
CDR3 protein: CSVEGGLAGGGYNEQFF
CDR3 DNA: TGCAGCGTTGAAGGGGGACTAGCGGGAGGTGGTTACAATGAGCAGTTCTTC

clone size: .
D gene: .
J gene: TRBJ2-3
V gene: TRBV12-3/TRBV12-4
CDR3 protein: CASSFVTQPLDTQYF
CDR3 DNA: TGTGCCAGCAGTTTCGTGACACAGCCTCTCGATACGCAGTATTTT

clone size: many
D gene: .
J gene: TRBJ1-1
V gene: TRBV30
CDR3 protein: CAWSVNSRTEAFF
CDR3 DNA: TGTGCCTGGAGTGTCAACAGCCGCACTGAAGCTTTCTTT

clone size: .
D gene: .
J gene: TRBJ1-1
V gene: TRBV10-3
CDR3 protein: CAISSTVYTEAFF
CDR3 DNA: TGTGCCATCAGTTCCACGGTATACACTGAAGCTTTCTTT

clone size: many
D gene: TRBD1
J gene: TRBJ1-6
V gene: TRBV5-1
CDR3 protein: CASSFRDSLNSPLHF
CDR3 DNA: TGCGCCAGCAGCTTCCGGGACAGCCTTAATTCACCCCTCCACTTT

clone size: many
D gene: .
J gene: TRBJ1-4
V gene: TRBV6-1
CDR3 protein: CASSETGYEKLFF
CDR3 DNA: TGTGCCAGCAGTGAAACAGGGTACGAAAAACTGTTTTTT

clone size: many
D gene: .
J gene: TRBJ2-1
V gene: TRBV7-6
CDR3 protein: CASSPTVSYNEQFF
CDR3 DNA: TGTGCCAGCAGCCCGACAGTTTCCTACAATGAGCAGTTCTTC

clone size: medium-sized
D gene: TRBD1
J gene: TRBJ2-1
V gene: TRBV5-1
CDR3 protein: CASSLTGTVYNEQFF
CDR3 DNA: TGCGCCAGCAGCCTAACCGGGACAGTTTACAATGAGCAGTTCTTC

clone size: many
D gene: .
J gene: TRBJ1-2
V gene: TRBV6-1
CDR3 protein: CASSERADGSNYGYTF
CDR3 DNA: TGTGCCAGCAGTGAAAGAGCGGACGGCTCTAACTATGGCTACACCTTC

clone size: .
D gene: TRBD2
J gene: TRBJ2-1
V gene: TRBV6-5
CDR3 protein: CASSRSGTYLPGEQFF
CDR3 DNA: TGTGCCAGCAGTCGGAGCGGGACCTATTTACCGGGGGAGCAGTTCTTC

clone size: many
D gene: .
J gene: TRBJ1-2
V gene: TRBV27
CDR3 protein: CASSFSAKNYGYTF
CDR3 DNA: TGTGCCAGCAGTTTCTCAGCCAAAAACTATGGCTACACCTTC

clone size: few
D gene: .
J gene: TRBJ1-5
V gene: TRBV6-1
CDR3 protein: CASSDWGHQPQHF
CDR3 DNA: TGTGCCAGCAGTGACTGGGGCCATCAGCCCCAGCATTTT

clone size: .
D gene: .
J gene: TRBJ2-7
V gene: TRBV12-3/TRBV12-4
CDR3 protein: CASSLNSEFSEQYF
CDR3 DNA: TGTGCCAGCAGTTTGAATTCCGAGTTCTCCGAGCAGTACTTC

clone size: many
D gene: .
J gene: TRBJ2-7
V gene: TRBV12-3/TRBV12-4
CDR3 protein: CASRIVDEQYF
CDR3 DNA: TGTGCCAGCCGAATCGTGGACGAGCAGTACTTC

clone size: many
D gene: TRBD2
J gene: TRBJ2-3
V gene: TRBV7-9
CDR3 protein: CASSSGLLTDTQYF
CDR3 DNA: TGTGCCAGCAGCTCGGGACTACTCACAGATACGCAGTATTTT

clone size: few
D gene: .
J gene: TRBJ2-3
V gene: TRBV7-7
CDR3 protein: CASSLLALGTDTQYF
CDR3 DNA: TGTGCTAGCAGCTTGTTAGCGCTCGGCACAGATACGCAGTATTTT